A single sample is the source of the 4 T cell receptor beta chains below, sequenced in a study of breast tumors, draining lymph nodes, adjacent tissues. Breast cancer patients provided tissue from their axillary draining lymph nodes. TCRdb ran MiXCR on the multiplex PCR reads and lists one entry per CDR3 protein. The repertoire holds approximately 210,000 distinct CDR3 sequences, with about 32% as singletons. Material: axillary lymph node tissue. These receptors all stem from a female donor with breast cancer. Some clones in this sample may be carry-over from other donors' samples.

This clonotype was found a few times. The genes are TRBV20-1 and TRBJ2-5; TRBD2 is a possible D gene (5 bases). The germline V gene encodes CDR1 DFQATT and CDR2 SNEGSKA (reference sequence). Deletions cut 6 bases from V and 7 bases from J, with 21 bases between. The CDR3 spans 14 residues. The CDR3 DNA reads as TGCAGTGCCAACGCTCAAGCGAGGGAAGCGACCCAGTACTTC. Translated: CSANAQAREATQYF.

About this clonotype: It may be a read error: a sequence one base away is much more abundant. This likely comes from a read error, as the CDR3 has no conserved phenylalanine or tryptophan at its end. This chain links TRBV28 with TRBJ2-7, with TRBD2 matching 8 bases. Germline CDR1 is MDHEN and CDR2 is SYDVKM. The CDR3 totals 15 residues. Trimming at V came to 6 bases and at J to 2 bases, leaving 9 bases not matched to a gene. The CDR3 coding sequence is TGTGCCAGCAGAGCTAGCGGGTACTTGCCCTACGAGCAGTACCTC. Translated, it gives CASRASGYLPYEQYL.

Regarding this clonotype: The limits of the CDR3 on the DNA are not certain, so only TCRdb's listed CDR3 is given. The J gene is TRBJ2-2, the V gene TRBV11-2. The CDR3 spans 23 residues, counting both ends. CDR1 and CDR2 from the germline V gene are SGHAT and FQNNGV. CDR3 loop: CASTNQTSMYLCASSFNTGELFF.

The chain is built from TRBV5-5 and TRBJ1-2; no reliable D call. V lost 2 bases to trimming and J lost 3 bases, with 8 bases between them. The CDR3 covers 13 residues. Germline-derived CDR1 and CDR2 are SGHKS and YYEKEE (reference sequence). The CDR3 here is CASSLREDYGYTF. CDR3 DNA sequence: TGTGCCAGCAGCTTAAGGGAGGACTATGGCTACACCTTC.